The 11 T cell receptor beta chains reported below all come from one sample, sequenced in a study of memory CD4+ T cells and cytomegalovirus serostatus. The sort gate was single viable CD3+CD4+CD8-CD45RO+ cells for memory CD4+ T cells. Repertoires were generated with immunoSEQ multiplex PCR, while TCRdb's copy carries only in-frame clones and drops some. Altogether 40,000 or so clones are present, around 80% being singletons, with the ten largest covering 0.95% to 1.2%. The sequenced material came from memory CD4+ T cells from blood. The source of these receptors is an adult in good health and CMV-seronegative.

The chain employs TRBV19 and TRBJ1-5, with D possibly being TRBD1 (6 bases). The length of the CDR3 is 16 residues. Germline V gene data show CDR1 as LNHDA and CDR2 as SQIVND (reference sequence). V was cut by 7 bases and J by 0 bases, with 16 bases left in between. The chain's CDR3 is CASKGGPGYSNQPQHF. Written as DNA, the CDR3 is TGTGCCAGTAAGGGGGGGCCGGGCTATAGCAATCAGCCCCAGCATTTT.

The chain joins TRBV11-2 to TRBJ1-2; D is ambiguous. Per the germline V gene, CDR1 is SGHAT and CDR2 is FQNNGV. Trimming took off 0 bases at V and 8 bases at J, with 19 bases between the two ends. The CDR3 length is 16 residues. The CDR3 DNA is TGTGCCAGCAGCTTAGAGTTGATTATGGGAACCCAGGGCTACACCTTC. Its translation is CASSLELIMGTQGYTF.

The chain has TRBV19 and TRBJ2-7, with 9 nucleotides matching TRBD2. V gave up 3 bases and J gave up 0 bases; unmatched junction bases: 6. Germline values: CDR1 LNHDA, CDR2 SQIVND (reference sequence). This CDR3 contains 16 residues. CDR3 sequence reads: CASSMIAGVASYEQYF. CDR3 DNA sequence: TGTGCCAGTAGTATGATAGCGGGAGTGGCCTCCTACGAGCAGTACTTC.

The chain joins TRBV18 to TRBJ1-5; the D gene is possibly TRBD1 (5 bases). Trimming removed 6 bases at V and 4 bases at J, with 10 bases between. The germline V gene encodes CDR1 KGHSH and CDR2 LQKENI. The CDR3 is 13 amino acids. CDR3 in DNA: TGTGCCAGCTCCAAGGACAAAAATCAGCCCCAGCATTTT. Translating gives CASSKDKNQPQHF.

This chain joins TRBV5-8 and TRBJ2-4; D is unclear. Trimming pared 3 bases from V and 2 bases from J, leaving 9 bases between. Germline lookup yields CDR1 SGHTS and CDR2 YDEGEE. The CDR3 length is 14 residues. Here the CDR3 DNA reads TGTGCCAGCAGCTGGGCTTTTTCCAAAAACATTCAGTACTTC. Its translation: CASSWAFSKNIQYF.

This clone came up a few times. The rearrangement joins TRBV30 to TRBJ2-2; D ambiguous. Germline values: CDR1 GTSNPN, CDR2 SVGIG (reference sequence). The CDR3 covers 13 residues. V gave up 0 bases and J gave up 2 bases, with 4 bases separating them. Here the CDR3 DNA reads TGTGCCTGGAGTGTGCGTAACACCGGGGAGCTGTTTTTT. Translated, it gives CAWSVRNTGELFF.

The gene calls are TRBV6-5 and TRBJ2-5, with D unresolved. CDR3 size: 15 residues. Germline V CDR1 and CDR2: MNHEY, SVGAGI. V dropped 6 bases and J dropped 1 base, with 15 bases sitting between them. Here the CDR3 DNA reads TGTGCCAGCAGCCGAAACTTTGCGGCCCAAGAGACCCAGTACTTC. Residues: CASSRNFAAQETQYF.

This clone was found once. The gene calls are TRBV25-1 and TRBJ1-2; D may be TRBD1 (6 bases). Trimming took 5 bases from V and 6 from J, leaving 19 bases between them. CDR3 length: 15 amino acids. Germline CDR1 MGHDK, CDR2 SYGVNS. The CDR3 DNA is TGTGCCAGCAGTAACCCCTTGGGGGCGGGTGATGGCTACACCTTC. Its translation is CASSNPLGAGDGYTF.

This sequence joins TRBV11-2 and TRBJ1-2, with 7 bases aligning to TRBD1. Germline CDR1 SGHAT, CDR2 FQNNGV. The CDR3 has 16 amino acids. Trimming cost V 5 bases and J 2 bases; bases outside gene matches: 11. The DNA for the CDR3 is TGTGCCAGCAGCCGAGACAGGACAGGCCTAAACTATGGCTACACCTTC. Protein: CASSRDRTGLNYGYTF.

The V gene is TRBV30, the J gene TRBJ2-1; TRBD2 aligns across 12 bases. This CDR3 is 14 amino acids long. The germline V gene has CDR1 GTSNPN and CDR2 SVGIG (reference sequence). V was pared by 0 bases and J by 10 bases, with 4 bases of the junction left unmatched. CDR3 in DNA: TGTGCCTGGAGTGTCCTAGCGGGAGGGCACGAGCAGTTCTTC. Translation: CAWSVLAGGHEQFF.

This chain uses TRBV6-5 with TRBJ1-2; 7 bases line up with TRBD1. The germline V gene has CDR1 MNHEY and CDR2 SVGAGI. The J segment lost 2 bases and the V segment lost 6 bases, leaving 3 bases of the junction unmatched. The CDR3 has 13 residues. CDR3 nucleotide sequence: TGTGCCAGCAGATCGACAGGGAACTATGGCTACACCTTC. Protein sequence: CASRSTGNYGYTF.